These T cell receptor beta chains were read from a single sample in a study of cytomegalovirus exposure and HLA in healthy donors. Method: immunoSEQ multiplex PCR; TCRdb's copy keeps in-frame clones and lacks some. Of around 230,000 clones listed, approximately 81% were seen once; the top ten hold around 0.23%. The source material was PBMCs. The receptors were gathered from a girl aged 2-10 years in good health and CMV-seronegative. The CDR3 runs from the conserved cysteine through the conserved F or W. D genes are given only for firm matches. Only some rows state a clone size, as once, few, many or a class for expanded clones.

V	size	J	D	DNA	CDR3
TRBV19	-	TRBJ1-2	-	TGTGCCAGTAGTATATTCGGACAGAATAACTATGGCTACACCTTC	CASSIFGQNNYGYTF
TRBV4-1	-	TRBJ2-3	TRBD1	TGCGCCAGCAGCCAGCCCTTTACGACAGGGAATACGCAGTATTTT	CASSQPFTTGNTQYF
TRBV27	-	TRBJ2-1	TRBD2	TGTGCCAGCAGGCGGGGACTAGATGTGAATGAGCAGTTCTTC	CASRRGLDVNEQFF
TRBV29-1	-	TRBJ2-7	TRBD2	TGCAGCGTTACCGGGGGACTAGCGGGATCCTACGAGCAGTACTTC	CSVTGGLAGSYEQYF
TRBV18	-	TRBJ1-1	-	TGTGCCAGCTCACCACGAGGAGGTCCGAACACTGAAGCTTTCTTT	CASSPRGGPNTEAFF
TRBV6-1	-	TRBJ2-1	TRBD1	TGTGCCAGCAGTGAAGCGCAGGGGGCCAATGAGCAGTTCTTC	CASSEAQGANEQFF
TRBV7-9	-	TRBJ2-1	TRBD2	TGTGCCAGCAGCCCCCTGACTAGCGGGAGTCGCAATGAGCAGTTCTTC	CASSPLTSGSRNEQFF
TRBV14	once	TRBJ2-7	TRBD2	TGTGCCAGCAGCCAAGGAGGGGGGGGGACTAGATTCGCCTACGAGCAGTACTTC	CASSQGGGGTRFAYEQYF
TRBV23-1	-	TRBJ2-2	-	TGCGCCAGCAGTCAATCTCCCCGGAGCGTCTTCACCGGGGAGCTGTTTTTT	CASSQSPRSVFTGELFF
TRBV4-2	-	TRBJ2-3	TRBD2	TGTGCCAGCAGCCCCGATCTAGCGGGGGGTCGAGATACGCAGTATTTT	CASSPDLAGGRDTQYF
TRBV4-1	-	TRBJ2-2	TRBD1	TGCGCCAGCAGCCACCCGGACAGGGGCGGCGGGGAGCTGTTTTTT	CASSHPDRGGGELFF
TRBV25-1	-	TRBJ1-1	-	TGTGCCAGCAGTGGACACAGGAACACTGAAGCTTTCTTT	CASSGHRNTEAFF
TRBV6-1	-	TRBJ2-7	-	TGTGCCAGCTTGGGTGGACTCCGGGAGAGTTACGAGCAGTACTTC	CASLGGLRESYEQYF
TRBV29-1	-	TRBJ1-2	-	TGCAGCGTTTCTCCCGAGAAGGGCTACACCTTC	CSVSPEKGYTF
TRBV7-9	-	TRBJ2-1	TRBD2	TGTGCCAGCAGCTTAGTGGGGGAGGGCATATACAATGAGCAGTTCTTC	CASSLVGEGIYNEQFF
TRBV29-1	few	TRBJ1-2	-	TGCAGCGTTGTCGTGGGCCCCTATGGCTACACCTTC	CSVVVGPYGYTF
TRBV6-1	-	TRBJ1-6	TRBD1	TGTGCCAGCAGTAAAGACGGACAGGGGAGGCGTTCACCCCTCCACTTT	CASSKDGQGRRSPLHF
TRBV10-3	-	TRBJ2-4	TRBD2	TGTGCCATCAGCCCCGGACTAGCTCAGGATGACATTCAGTACTTC	CAISPGLAQDDIQYF
TRBV30	few	TRBJ2-3	TRBD1	TGTGCCTGGAGTGGGACAGGGCGAGATACGCAGTATTTT	CAWSGTGRDTQYF
TRBV7-2	-	TRBJ1-1	-	TGTGCCAGCAGCTTAAGGGGAAGCACTGAAGCTTTCTTT	CASSLRGSTEAFF
TRBV10-3	-	TRBJ1-2	-	TGTGCCAGCCATCTCTCACGGGGGATTGGGGGCTACACCTTC	CASHLSRGIGGYTF
TRBV6-5	once	TRBJ1-2	-	TGTGCCAGCAGCCGAACGGACAGTAACTATGGCTACACCTTC	CASSRTDSNYGYTF
TRBV7-3	once	TRBJ2-3	-	TGTGCCAGCAGCTTAGGGGGAGGTACGCAGTATTTT	CASSLGGGTQYF
TRBV5-6	-	TRBJ1-1	-	TGTGCCAGCAGCATGGGCCAGGGAACAACTGAAGCTTTCTTT	CASSMGQGTTEAFF
TRBV5-1	-	TRBJ2-3	TRBD2	TGCGCCAGCAGCACCGGGACTAGCGGGAGGACAGATACGCAGTATTTT	CASSTGTSGRTDTQYF
TRBV9	-	TRBJ2-2	-	TGTGCCAGCAGCGTAGGGGAGGGGGGATCAAGGGGAGCTGAGCTGTTTTTT	CASSVGEGGSRGAELFF
TRBV7-9	-	TRBJ1-4	-	TGTTCCAGCAGCTTAGCTGGAGGGATTAATGAAAAACTGTTTTTT	CSSSLAGGINEKLFF
TRBV6-5	once	TRBJ1-6	TRBD1	TGTGCCAGCAGGAGGACAGGGGGCCTTTCACCCCTCCACTTT	CASRRTGGLSPLHF
TRBV5-6	-	TRBJ1-2	TRBD1	TGTGCCAGCAGCTCGGACAGGGGGGGATATGGCTACACCTTC	CASSSDRGGYGYTF
TRBV6-6	-	TRBJ1-1	-	TGTGCCACCTGGGGACACCGGATTGAAGCTTTCTTT	CATWGHRIEAFF
TRBV7-6	few	TRBJ2-7	TRBD2	TGTGCCAGCAGTCCCGGGACTAGCCCCATCGAGCAGTACTTC	CASSPGTSPIEQYF
TRBV6-5	-	TRBJ1-1	TRBD1	TGTGCCAGCAGTTACTCAGGGACAGGGATGAACACTGAAGCTTTCTTT	CASSYSGTGMNTEAFF
TRBV19	once	TRBJ2-7	-	TGTGCCAGTAGTATAAAGGGGCATGCCTACGAGCAGTACTTC	CASSIKGHAYEQYF
TRBV29-1	-	TRBJ2-3	-	TGCAGCGTTGAAGTTGTAAGCACAGATACGCAGTATTTT	CSVEVVSTDTQYF
TRBV28	-	TRBJ2-7	-	TGTGCCAGCAGTCCCCAGGGGAATCGGCACGAGCAGTACTTC	CASSPQGNRHEQYF
TRBV10-2	-	TRBJ1-1	TRBD1	TGCGCCAGCTTAATCTTACAGGGGAAATGGACTGAAGCTTTCTTT	CASLILQGKWTEAFF
TRBV30	once	TRBJ1-3	TRBD1	TGTGCCTGGAATCGGGACAGCAAAGCTGGAAACACCATATATTTT	CAWNRDSKAGNTIYF
TRBV5-6	-	TRBJ2-1	-	TGTGCCAGCAGCTTGGCCATAACGGGGTTCTCCCTCTTTGGGCAGTTCTTC	CASSLAITGFSLFGQFF
TRBV19	-	TRBJ2-5	-	TGTGCCAGTAGTATAGCGGGAGTGCATGAGACCCAGTACTTC	CASSIAGVHETQYF
TRBV5-1	-	TRBJ2-5	-	TGCGCCAGCAGCTTGGAAGGACACACCCCGGTAGAGACCCAGTACTTC	CASSLEGHTPVETQYF
TRBV11-2	-	TRBJ2-1	-	TGTGCCAGCAGCTTAACAGGCGTTGGTGAGCAGTTCTTC	CASSLTGVGEQFF
TRBV5-1	-	TRBJ2-7	-	TGCGCCAGCAGCCTTGGGGACTGGGGCGACGAGCAGTACTTC	CASSLGDWGDEQYF
TRBV30	-	TRBJ2-1	-	TGTGCCTGGAGTGTCGGGGGTGGCGGGAATGAGCAGTTCTTC	CAWSVGGGGNEQFF
TRBV5-6	-	TRBJ2-4	-	TGTGCCAGCAGCTTGACAGGGCCGGCCAAAAACATTCAGTACTTC	CASSLTGPAKNIQYF